This section outlines one T cell receptor beta chain sequence together with its context. Antigen unknown. The data originate from a study of T-cell memory formation after mild COVID-19. Overall study context: There were largely donor-specific TCR clusters.

Via MiXCR, TCRdb re-called the 5' RACE reads, giving one row per CDR3 protein. The sample yields about 350,000 distinct CDR3 sequences, about 13% seen once. The study's findings and limits: Clonal second-wave expansions that peaked on day 37 had unconfirmed SARS-CoV-2 specificity. Cross-reactive memory apparently joined, as some responding clones appeared in pre-infection memory.

Germline assignment: CDR1 MNHEY and CDR2 SMNVEV (reference sequence). CDR3 length: 12 amino acids. The ends were cut back, 5 bases at V and 8 bases at J, with 12 bases in the middle. The rearrangement uses TRBV27 and TRBJ1-1, with D hard to call. The sequencing sample was made of PBMCs or a T cell subset sorted from them (not recorded which). The source is a man between 18 and 35 years old who had mild COVID-19 (a few samples of this study predate the infection). Cell type and time point are not known. The CDR3, as DNA: TGTGCCAGCAGTACGCCGGGTCGCGAAGCTTTCTTT. Its protein is CASSTPGREAFF.